These 18 T cell receptor beta chains came from one sample sequenced in a study of regulatory T cells in long-lasting Graves disease. Described time point: newly diagnosed GD, antithyroid drugs for less than 3 months. Generation of the TCR library employed RNA extracted from PBMCs. Through Arm-PCR of CDR3 regions and iRepertoire HTBI primers, TCR beta libraries were built. TCRdb redid the calling of the multiplex PCR reads with MiXCR, one entry per CDR3 protein. The sample has hundreds of thousands of distinct CDR3 sequences, 16% seen once. The same specimen was also included in a second study, on T cells in Graves' hyperthyroidism and ophthalmopathy.

The sequences come from peripheral blood mononuclear cells (PBMCs), collected at new diagnosis, from a patient treated with antithyroid drugs. The source of these receptors is a woman between 40 and 65 years old with Graves disease.

With regard to this clonotype: A read error may produce the germline difference seen at one junction end. The chain combines TRBV4-1 with TRBJ2-5; D remains ambiguous. Germline CDR1 reads MGHRA; CDR2 reads YSYEKL. The CDR3 runs 16 residues. CDR3 loop: CASSQTTVGRQETRYF. CDR3 coding DNA: TGCGCCAGCAGCCAAACCACAGTTGGGCGACAAGAGACCCGGTACTTC.

In this sample, this clonotype turned up a few times. This chain connects TRBV11-3 to TRBJ1-2; tentative D call: TRBD1 (5 bases). Germline values: CDR1 SGHNT, CDR2 YENEEA. Trimming took 3 bases from V and 13 from J, leaving 12 bases between them. The CDR3 has 11 amino acids. The DNA of the CDR3 is TGTGCCAGCAGCTTCGAGGGGCGTAGCACCTTC. Amino acid sequence: CASSFEGRSTF.

This clonotype has a handful of counts. V and J are TRBV3-1 and TRBJ2-7; the match to TRBD2 covers 10 bases. Germline-derived CDR1 and CDR2 are LGHDT and YNNKEL (reference sequence). CDR3 length equals 13 residues. V trimming: 8 bases; J trimming: 5 bases; junction bases outside the gene matches: 6. The CDR3 here is CASCPAGGNEQYF. In DNA form, the CDR3 reads TGTGCCAGCTGCCCAGCGGGGGGGAACGAGCAGTACTTC.

This clonotype appeared a few times. The genes are TRBV6-2 or TRBV6-3 and TRBJ1-5; D gene ambiguous. Germline-derived CDR1 and CDR2 are MNHEY and SVGEGT. The CDR3 extends over 15 amino acids. V was clipped by 5 bases and J by 10 bases, with 21 bases between them. CDR3 sequence (DNA): TGTGCCAGCAGTGAAAGCTGGGGAGGTAGGGTACCCCAGCATTTT. Translation gives CASSESWGGRVPQHF.

This clonotype was picked up a small number of times. The chain carries TRBV6-1 and TRBJ2-7, with TRBD1 as a possible D gene (5 bases). Germline V gene data show CDR1 as MNHNS and CDR2 as SASEGT. The CDR3 totals 14 residues. V lost 6 bases and J lost 0, with 12 bases in between. CDR3 in DNA: TGTGCCAGCAGAGAGACAGCAAGCTCCTACGAGCAGTACTTC. This translates into CASRETASSYEQYF.

This clonotype was seen a few times. The rearrangement uses TRBV28 and TRBJ2-7; D is perhaps TRBD2 (6 bases). Germline CDR1 MDHEN, CDR2 SYDVKM. V was trimmed by 7 bases and J by 6 bases, leaving 19 bases between them. This CDR3 has 14 residues. CDR3 sequence (DNA): TGTGCCAGCACCTCAGTGGGGGGAGCGCGCGAGCAGTACTTC. Translation gives CASTSVGGAREQYF.

The table lists this clonotype with a few counts. This chain uses TRBV4-2 with TRBJ1-2, with unresolved D. With 0 bases removed from V and 8 bases from J, the gap between germline ends came to 4 bases. From germline, CDR1 is LGHNA and CDR2 YNFKEQ. The length of the CDR3 is 11 residues. This CDR3 is CASSQDKGYTF. CDR3 sequence (DNA): TGTGCCAGCAGCCAAGATAAGGGCTACACCTTC.

The sample holds a few counts of this clonotype. This chain uses TRBV5-1 with TRBJ2-5; D is unclear. Trimming removed 1 base at V and 2 bases at J, with 9 bases between. This CDR3 region has 14 residues. The germline V gene encodes CDR1 SGHRS and CDR2 YFSETQ. The CDR3, as DNA: TGCGCCAGCAGCTTGTATACTTCACAAGAGACCCAGTACTTC. Protein: CASSLYTSQETQYF.

The table lists this clonotype with a few counts. V usage is TRBV6-1 and J usage is TRBJ2-7, with 8 positions matching TRBD1. Germline-derived CDR1 and CDR2 are MNHNS and SASEGT. After removal of 7 bases from V and 7 bases from J, the junction contained 15 bases not matched to a gene. The CDR3 has 15 amino acids. The CDR3 sequence is CASTSPHRGEREQYF. CDR3 nucleotides: TGTGCCAGCACCAGCCCCCACAGGGGGGAGAGGGAGCAGTACTTC.

This clonotype has at least ten counts. The J gene is TRBJ1-5, the V gene TRBV3-1, with D maybe TRBD1 (5 bases). V lost 3 bases and J 7 bases, leaving 10 bases between the germline ends. Germline V gene lookup returns CDR1 LGHDT and CDR2 YNNKEL (reference sequence). The CDR3 is made up of 13 amino acids. The CDR3 DNA reads TGTGCCAGCAGCCAGGATCGGGGGCAGCCCCAGCATTTT. Translation: CASSQDRGQPQHF.

This clonotype showed up just a few times. This rearrangement joins TRBV19 to TRBJ1-1, with D unclear. The CDR3 is 15 residues long. V dropped 3 bases and J dropped 1 base, with 12 bases sitting between them. CDR1 and CDR2 (germline): LNHDA, SQIVND (reference sequence). In DNA form, the CDR3 reads TGTGCCAGTAGTATCTACTTGTGGTGGAACACTGAAGCTTTCTTT. This gives the protein CASSIYLWWNTEAFF.

This clonotype showed up just a few times. The chain employs TRBV27 and TRBJ1-1; no reliable D call. Germline-derived CDR1 and CDR2 are MNHEY and SMNVEV (reference sequence). V lost 7 bases to trimming and J lost 10 bases, with 19 bases between them. This CDR3 contains 13 residues. The CDR3 loop is CASTPAVGSRAFF. CDR3 coding DNA: TGTGCCAGCACTCCGGCGGTGGGGTCCCGAGCTTTCTTT.

This clonotype was picked up many times. CDR3 amino acids: CASSLGEQYF. In nucleotides, the CDR3 is TGTGCCAGCAGCTTGGGCGAGCAGTACTTC. The V and J genes are TRBV11-2 and TRBJ2-7; D is unresolved. The CDR3 runs to 10 residues. Germline CDR1 is SGHAT and CDR2 is FQNNGV. Trimming stripped 3 bases from V and 6 bases from J, with 3 bases between.

This clonotype appeared many times. J is TRBJ1-6 and V is TRBV6-1; no firm D call. The CDR3 has 16 amino acids. V gave up 0 bases and J gave up 6 bases, with 12 bases separating them. Germline V gives CDR1 MNHNS, CDR2 SASEGT. CDR3 in amino acids: CASSEATPTPNSPLHF. CDR3 DNA: TGTGCCAGCAGTGAAGCAACTCCTACCCCTAATTCACCCCTCCACTTT.

The V and J genes are TRBV25-1 and TRBJ1-2, with TRBD1 identical over 10 bases. The ends lost 8 bases at V and 5 bases at J; junction bases unmatched: 5. CDR1 is MGHDK and CDR2 is SYGVNS in the germline V gene. This CDR3 has 13 residues. Here the CDR3 reads CASGTGVAYGYTF. The DNA of the CDR3 is TGTGCCAGCGGGACAGGGGTAGCATATGGCTACACCTTC.

This clonotype appeared once. A clone one base away is much larger, so this may be a read error. This chain links TRBV6-1 with TRBJ1-1; tentatively, D is TRBD1 (5 bases). The CDR3 runs to 15 residues. Germline V CDR1 and CDR2: MNHNS, SASEGT. Here the CDR3 DNA reads TGTGCCGGCAGAACTATAACAGGCCTCGAGACTGAAGCTTTCTTT. Encoded protein: CAGRTITGLETEAFF.

In this sample, this clonotype turned up a few times. The chain combines TRBV7-2 with TRBJ2-1; the D gene is possibly TRBD2 (6 bases). Trimming removed 1 base from V and 5 bases from J, with 15 bases in between. From germline, CDR1 is SGHTA and CDR2 FQGNSA. The CDR3 spans 16 residues. The CDR3 coding sequence is TGTGCCAGCAGCTTAGATTATGAGCGGGCCAACAATGAGCAGTTCTTC. Translating it yields CASSLDYERANNEQFF.

Worth noting for this clonotype: A single base separates this from a much larger clone, so it may be a read error. The rearrangement uses TRBV2 and TRBJ1-2; 10 bases match TRBD1. The V and J ends lost 7 bases and 7 bases, in that order; junction bases with no gene match: 6. CDR1 is SNHLY, CDR2 FYNNEI, per germline. The CDR3 spans 13 residues. CDR3 bases: TGTGCCAGCACCGTGACAGGGGGCGTTGGCTACACCTTC. This encodes CASTVTGGVGYTF.